A selection of T cell receptor beta chains follows, all from one sample in a study of vaccination effects on CD4 cells after COVID-19. This table comes from immunoSEQ multiplex PCR, and its TCRdb copy is limited to in-frame clones, with some not included. The table includes around 41,000 clones, about 80% detected once. Their cognate antigens are unknown. The input for sequencing was CD4+ T cells from PBMCs cultured without peptide, taken before COVID-19 vaccination. The receptors were sampled from a human donor who received a COVID-19 vaccine. CDR3s include the opening cysteine and the closing phenylalanine or tryptophan. D genes are given only for firm matches. A clone size is listed for some rows: how often the clone was seen (once, few, many), or a class if it is expanded.

V gene	clone size	J gene	D gene	CDR3 DNA	CDR3 protein
TRBV24-1	-	TRBJ1-5	-	TGTGCCACCTCTCCAGGGTTCGGCAATCAGCCCCAGCATTTT	CATSPGFGNQPQHF
TRBV28	-	TRBJ2-2	-	TGTGCCACGGGACCGGCGAACACCGGGGAGCTGTTTTTT	CATGPANTGELFF
TRBV12-5	few	TRBJ1-5	-	TGTGCTAGTGGCCCAACTACAAGTCAGCCCCAGCATTTT	CASGPTTSQPQHF
TRBV6-6	few	TRBJ1-1	-	TGTGCCAGCAGTTACCAGAACACTGAAGCTTTCTTT	CASSYQNTEAFF
TRBV5-1	-	TRBJ1-2	TRBD1	TGCGCCAGCAGCATAAGGACAGGATTTAACTATGGCTACACCTTC	CASSIRTGFNYGYTF
TRBV5-1	-	TRBJ2-2	TRBD1	TGCGCCAGCAGCTTGGACAGGGGTTACACCGGGGAGCTGTTTTTT	CASSLDRGYTGELFF
TRBV4-1	-	TRBJ1-6	-	TGCGCCAGCAGCCAAGCTCCTGCTGCAGATTCACCCCTCCACTTT	CASSQAPAADSPLHF
TRBV3-1/TRBV3-2	-	TRBJ1-1	TRBD1	TGTGCCAGCAGTCTGAGGGACAGAGAAGCTTTCTTT	CASSLRDREAFF
TRBV2	few	TRBJ2-3	-	TGTGCCACAAACGGGGACGGAGTCACAGATACGCAGTATTTT	CATNGDGVTDTQYF
TRBV2	-	TRBJ1-5	-	TGTGCCAGCAGCCTTGGACTGGGCTACAATCAGCCCCAGCATTTT	CASSLGLGYNQPQHF
TRBV4-1	few	TRBJ1-2	-	TGCGCCAGCAGCCAAGATAGAACAGGGCGAGGCTACACCTTC	CASSQDRTGRGYTF
TRBV10-3	-	TRBJ2-3	TRBD1	TGTGCCATCAGTGAGTCCGGGACAGGGAGAGAGACGCAGTATTTT	CAISESGTGRETQYF
TRBV3-1/TRBV3-2	-	TRBJ2-1	-	TGTGCCAGCAGCCAAGAGTTAGGACTCTCGAATGAGCAGTTCTTC	CASSQELGLSNEQFF
TRBV19	-	TRBJ1-5	-	TGTGCCAGTAGTCCCTGGACAGTATATAGCAATCAGCCCCAGCATTTT	CASSPWTVYSNQPQHF
TRBV30	-	TRBJ2-4	-	TGTGCCTGGAGTAGGGCAACAGCGGACATTCAGTACTTC	CAWSRATADIQYF
TRBV4-3	-	TRBJ1-4	-	TGCGCCAGCAGCAGGACAGCCTTTAATGAAAAACTGTTTTTT	CASSRTAFNEKLFF
TRBV21-1	-	TRBJ2-2	-	TGTGCCAGCAGCAAGGACCGGGACCCGGTTGGTGGGGGGGAGCTGTTTTTT	CASSKDRDPVGGGELFF
TRBV5-6	-	TRBJ1-2	TRBD1	TGTGCCAGCAGCCCCGGGGACAGGAGTCGAGGCTACACCTTC	CASSPGDRSRGYTF
TRBV5-1	-	TRBJ1-1	-	TGCGCCAGCAGCTTGTACAGGCCGGTGAACACTGAAGCTTTCTTT	CASSLYRPVNTEAFF
TRBV25-1	-	TRBJ1-5	-	TGTGCCAGCAGTCCCCAGTATAGCAATCAGCCCCAGCATTTT	CASSPQYSNQPQHF
TRBV29-1	-	TRBJ1-4	-	TGCAGCGTTGATTTGGGCCAAAAAAAACTGTTTTTT	CSVDLGQKKLFF
TRBV11-2	-	TRBJ1-3	-	TGTGCCAGCAGCCAACCCGATCTGGGGGCATCTGGAAACACCATATATTTT	CASSQPDLGASGNTIYF
TRBV28	-	TRBJ1-2	TRBD1	TGTGCCAGCAGACCTGGACAGGCGAACTATGGCTACACCTTC	CASRPGQANYGYTF
TRBV28	-	TRBJ1-3	-	TGTGCCAGCAGTTTATCGGTGCAGGGCTCTGGAAACACCATATATTTT	CASSLSVQGSGNTIYF
TRBV7-2	few	TRBJ2-2	TRBD2	TGTGCCAGCAGCTTAGAGGTAGCGGGGGTGATCACCGGGGAGCTGTTTTTT	CASSLEVAGVITGELFF
TRBV11-1	-	TRBJ1-5	-	TGTGCCAGCAGCTCCGACGGGAATCAGCCCCAGCATTTT	CASSSDGNQPQHF
TRBV5-1	once	TRBJ1-1	-	TGCGCCAGCAGCTTGGGGGGCGGGGACACTGAAGCTTTCTTT	CASSLGGGDTEAFF
TRBV18	-	TRBJ2-3	-	TGTGCCAGCTCACGTGGACAGCGTTCAGATACGCAGTATTTT	CASSRGQRSDTQYF
TRBV4-1	-	TRBJ1-2	-	TGCGCCAGCAGCCAAGATATGGCTAACTATGGCTACACCTTC	CASSQDMANYGYTF
TRBV5-1	-	TRBJ1-1	-	TGCGCCAGCAGCTTGGGAGTTTTGAACACTGAAGCTTTCTTT	CASSLGVLNTEAFF
TRBV5-1	-	TRBJ2-3	-	TGCGCCAGCAGCCTGGGAACAGTTCTCACAGATACGCAGTATTTT	CASSLGTVLTDTQYF
TRBV6-1	-	TRBJ1-3	-	TGTGCCAGCAGTGAAAGGGCGGCAGGCTCTGGAAACACCATATATTTT	CASSERAAGSGNTIYF
TRBV6-5	-	TRBJ1-6	-	TGTGCCAGCAGTTCCGTCGACACGAATAATTCACCCCTCCACTTT	CASSSVDTNNSPLHF
TRBV12-5	-	TRBJ2-5	-	TGTGCTAGTGGTTTGGTACAACAGGGCAAGACCCAGTACTTC	CASGLVQQGKTQYF
TRBV29-1	-	TRBJ1-5	-	TGCAGCGTTGCGCCAGGAGGGGCCCCGGGGCCCCAGCATTTT	CSVAPGGAPGPQHF
TRBV6-1	once	TRBJ2-3	-	TGTGCCAGCAGTGAAAAAACGGGACCCCCGAGCACAGATACGCAGTATTTT	CASSEKTGPPSTDTQYF
TRBV5-6	-	TRBJ2-3	-	TGTGCCAGCAGCCCCGGACCCGACTGGGGGCTAGCAAAAGATACGCAGTATTTT	CASSPGPDWGLAKDTQYF
TRBV14	-	TRBJ1-6	TRBD1	TGTGCCAGCAGAACCGGACAGGCAAATAATTCACCCCTCCACTTT	CASRTGQANNSPLHF
TRBV7-3	-	TRBJ2-1	TRBD2	TGTGCCAGCAGACTAGCGGGGGGGCCGGGAAATGAGCAGTTCTTC	CASRLAGGPGNEQFF
TRBV12-3/TRBV12-4	few	TRBJ1-3	-	TGTGCCAGCAGTTTGCTTACAAACACCATATATTTT	CASSLLTNTIYF
TRBV11-2	-	TRBJ1-5	-	TGTGCCAGCAGCCCGGGACGGAGCAATCAGCCCCAGCATTTT	CASSPGRSNQPQHF
TRBV18	-	TRBJ1-1	TRBD1	TGTGCCAGCTCACACGGACAGGGGCTGAACACTGAAGCTTTCTTT	CASSHGQGLNTEAFF
TRBV6-5	-	TRBJ2-5	TRBD2	TGTGCCAGCCGTACAGCGGGGGGTGAAGAGACCCAGTACTTC	CASRTAGGEETQYF
TRBV7-9	-	TRBJ2-1	-	TGTGCCAGCACCCGCCTGGACAATGAGCAGTTCTTC	CASTRLDNEQFF
TRBV5-8	-	TRBJ2-2	-	TGTGCCAGCAGCCGGGGAGGATCGAACACCGGGGAGCTGTTTTTT	CASSRGGSNTGELFF
TRBV7-2	-	TRBJ2-3	-	TGTGCCAGCGATCGGGGTGCAGATACGCAGTATTTT	CASDRGADTQYF
TRBV6-5	-	TRBJ1-4	-	TGTGCCAGCAGGTCCCCAACTAATGAAAAACTGTTTTTT	CASRSPTNEKLFF
TRBV6-6	-	TRBJ2-3	TRBD1	TGTGCCAGCAGCGCTCAAGGACAGGGGAGAGATACGCAGTATTTT	CASSAQGQGRDTQYF